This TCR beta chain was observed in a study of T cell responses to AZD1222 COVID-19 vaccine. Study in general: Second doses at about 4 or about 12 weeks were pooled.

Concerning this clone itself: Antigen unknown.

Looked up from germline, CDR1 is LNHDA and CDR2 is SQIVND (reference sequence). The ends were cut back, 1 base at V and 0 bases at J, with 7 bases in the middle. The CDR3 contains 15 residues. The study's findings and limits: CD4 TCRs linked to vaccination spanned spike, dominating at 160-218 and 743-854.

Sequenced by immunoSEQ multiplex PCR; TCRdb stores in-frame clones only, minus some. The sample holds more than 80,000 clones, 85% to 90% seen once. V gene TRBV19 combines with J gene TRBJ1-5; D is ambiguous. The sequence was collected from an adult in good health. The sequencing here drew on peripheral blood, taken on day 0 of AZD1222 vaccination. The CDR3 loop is CASSIATYSNQPQHF. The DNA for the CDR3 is TGTGCCAGTAGTATAGCGACTTATAGCAATCAGCCCCAGCATTTT.